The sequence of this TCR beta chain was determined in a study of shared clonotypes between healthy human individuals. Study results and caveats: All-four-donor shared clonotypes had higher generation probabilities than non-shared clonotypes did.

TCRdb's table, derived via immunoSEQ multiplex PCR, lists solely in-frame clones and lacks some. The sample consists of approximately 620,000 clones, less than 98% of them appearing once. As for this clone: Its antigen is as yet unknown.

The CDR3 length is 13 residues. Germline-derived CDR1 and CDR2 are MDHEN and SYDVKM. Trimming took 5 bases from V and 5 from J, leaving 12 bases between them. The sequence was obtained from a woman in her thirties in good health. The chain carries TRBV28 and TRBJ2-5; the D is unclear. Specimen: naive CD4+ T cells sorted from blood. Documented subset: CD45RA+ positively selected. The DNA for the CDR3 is TGTGCCAGCAGTCCCGCAAGGCGGGAGACCCAGTACTTC. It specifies CASSPARRETQYF. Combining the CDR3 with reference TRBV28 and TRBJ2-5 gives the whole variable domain DVKVTQSSRYLVKRTGEKVFLECVQDMDHENMFWYRQDPGLGLRLIYFSYDVKMKEKGDIPEGYSVSREKKERFSLILESASTNQTSMYLCASSPARRETQYFGPGTRLLVL.